This TCR beta chain came from a study of T-cell memory formation after mild COVID-19. There are 13 residues in the CDR3. Between the trimmed V and J ends, which lost 10 bases and 0 bases, there was a span of 12 bases. Looked up from germline, CDR1 is KGHSH and CDR2 is LQKENI. TCRdb redid the calling of the 5' RACE reads with MiXCR, one entry per CDR3 protein. The sample records 200,000 to 250,000 distinct CDR3 sequences, 16% being singletons. This clonotype has a handful of counts. Sequenced sample: PBMCs or a T cell subset sorted from them (not recorded which). This sequence originates from a man aged 18 to 30 who had mild COVID-19 (a few samples of this study predate the infection). Cell type and time point are not known. This chain joins TRBV18 and TRBJ1-1, with TRBD1 as a possible D gene (6 bases). CDR3 in amino acids: CATIGGMNTEAFF. The CDR3 region has the DNA TGTGCCACCATTGGGGGCATGAACACTGAAGCTTTCTTT.